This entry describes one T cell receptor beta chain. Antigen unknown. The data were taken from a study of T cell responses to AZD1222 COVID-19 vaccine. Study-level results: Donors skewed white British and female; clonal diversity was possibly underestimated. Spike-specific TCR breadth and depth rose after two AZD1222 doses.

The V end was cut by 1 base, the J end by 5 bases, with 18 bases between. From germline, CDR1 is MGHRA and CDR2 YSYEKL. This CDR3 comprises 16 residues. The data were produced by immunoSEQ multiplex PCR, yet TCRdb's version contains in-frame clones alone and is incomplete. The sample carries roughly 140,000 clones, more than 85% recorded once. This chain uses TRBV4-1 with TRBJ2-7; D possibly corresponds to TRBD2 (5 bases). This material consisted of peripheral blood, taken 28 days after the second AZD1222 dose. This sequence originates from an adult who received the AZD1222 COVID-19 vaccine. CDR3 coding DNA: TGCGCCAGCAGCCAAGGGGGAGCGAGTAGTCGGAACGAGCAGTACTTC. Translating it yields CASSQGGASSRNEQYF.